This T cell receptor (beta chain) was documented in a study of T cell changes during pregnancy in multiple sclerosis. Using immunoSEQ multiplex PCR, the repertoire was profiled, and TCRdb retains in-frame clones only, with some absent. The sample contains tens of thousands of clones, just over 90% of which appear only once. The V end lost 0 bases, the J end lost 3 bases, and 14 bases lay between the germline ends. Germline loops: CDR1 LNHNV, CDR2 YYDKDF (reference sequence). The CDR3 spans 16 residues. This clone was detected once. This TCR came from a female donor with multiple sclerosis, enrolled in a pregnancy study. Sample: CD8+ T cells from peripheral blood mononuclear cells, taken after pregnancy. This chain joins TRBV15 and TRBJ1-1; D might be TRBD1 (5 bases). The DNA for the CDR3 is TGTGCCACCAGCAGAGATTGGTCACAGGCGGACACTGAAGCTTTCTTT. Translation: CATSRDWSQADTEAFF.